The source of this T cell receptor (beta chain) is a study of CD8 T cells in Susac syndrome. cDNA came from about 0.5 to 1 ug RNA primed by random hexamers. With immunoSEQ multiplex PCR, TCR beta CDR3 was amplified across 54 Vbeta and 13 Jbeta. One entry per CDR3 protein results from TCRdb running MiXCR on the immunoSEQ multiplex PCR reads. The table shows about 69,000 distinct CDR3 sequences, with 90% to 95% occurring only once. V dropped 0 bases and J dropped 4; count of bases not matched to a gene: 5. The CDR3 is 16 amino acids. Germline CDR1 SGHTA, CDR2 FQGTGA. Sequencing was carried out using CD8+ T cells from PBMCs. This TCR was sampled from a human donor with multiple sclerosis. The genes are TRBV7-3 and TRBJ2-3; the match to TRBD2 covers 9 bases. In nucleotides, the CDR3 is TGTGCCAGCAGCTTAACGAGCGGGGGGATCGCAGATACGCAGTATTTT. Protein product: CASSLTSGGIADTQYF.